These 23 T cell receptor beta chains were all obtained from the same sample, sequenced in a study of cytomegalovirus exposure and HLA in healthy donors. PCR amplification relied on 60 Vbeta primers (plus 13 Jbeta primers). The assay was immunoSEQ multiplex PCR, and TCRdb's table has in-frame clones only and misses some. The sample lists about 150,000 clones; approximately 10% were seen once. Sequencing was carried out using PBMCs. The receptors were sampled from a middle-aged woman in good health and CMV-seropositive.

This clone was observed a single time. V gene TRBV6-5 combines with J gene TRBJ2-5; TRBD1 aligns across 8 bases. CDR3 length: 15 residues. The germline V gene encodes CDR1 MNHEY and CDR2 SVGAGI. J gave up 4 bases and V 8 bases, and 12 bases lay outside the gene matches. The CDR3 DNA follows: TGTGCCAGCGGTGCGGACAGGGTGAGGCGAGAGACCCAGTACTTC. Protein: CASGADRVRRETQYF.

This sequence joins TRBV7-2 and TRBJ2-7; D might be TRBD2 (6 bases). The CDR3 is 14 amino acids. Trimming pared 1 base from V and 5 bases from J, leaving 12 bases between. In germline, CDR1 is SGHTA, CDR2 FQGNSA. The CDR3 nucleotides read TGTGCCAGCAGCTTAGATTTAGGAGGGAACGAGCAGTACTTC. Translated, it gives CASSLDLGGNEQYF. Variable domain in full (rest from reference TRBV7-2 and TRBJ2-7): GAGVSQSPSNKVTEKGKDVELRCDPISGHTALYWYRQSLGQGLEFLIYFQGNSAPDKSGLPSDRFSAERTGGSVSTLTIQRTQQEDSAVYLCASSLDLGGNEQYFGPGTRLTVT.

This clone was counted between two and nine times. The chain combines TRBV5-6 with TRBJ1-1; possible D gene TRBD1, 6 bases. The length of the CDR3 is 14 residues. Trimming removed 4 bases from V and 2 bases from J, with 12 bases in between. Germline values: CDR1 SGHDT, CDR2 YYEEEE. The CDR3 protein is CASSHPQGNTEAFF. CDR3 sequence (DNA): TGTGCCAGCAGCCATCCACAGGGAAACACTGAAGCTTTCTTT. Full variable domain (missing parts from reference TRBV5-6 and TRBJ1-1): DAGVTQSPTHLIKTRGQQVTLRCSPKSGHDTVSWYQQALGQGPQFIFQYYEEEERQRGNFPDRFSGHQFPNYSSELNVNALLLGDSALYLCASSHPQGNTEAFFGQGTRLTVV.

The sample holds a few counts of this clone. V gene TRBV29-1 combines with J gene TRBJ2-3, with D tentatively TRBD1 (5 bases). V lost 2 bases and J 3 bases, leaving 6 bases between the germline ends. CDR1 is SQVTM and CDR2 is ANQGSEA in the germline V gene. This CDR3 comprises 12 residues. CDR3 residues: CSVEQGTDTQYF. As DNA, the CDR3 is TGCAGCGTTGAACAGGGAACAGATACGCAGTATTTT.

This clone was counted between two and nine times. The chain employs TRBV7-9 and TRBJ1-4; unclear D gene. Germline V gene data show CDR1 as SEHNR and CDR2 as FQNEAQ (reference sequence). CDR3 length: 14 amino acids. V gave up 5 bases and J gave up 0 bases, with 7 bases separating them. CDR3 DNA: TGTGCCAGCAGCCAAGACTCAACTAATGAAAAACTGTTTTTT. It translates to CASSQDSTNEKLFF.

This clone was detected a few times. The rearrangement joins TRBV6-4 to TRBJ1-1, with TRBD1 matching 8 bases. Germline V gene data show CDR1 as MRHNA and CDR2 as SNTAGT. The CDR3 totals 16 residues. With V trimmed by 2 bases and J by 10 bases, 15 bases remained unmatched. CDR3 sequence (DNA): TGTGCCAGCAGTGACACCCCCGACAGGGGCGGAAGGGCAGCTTTCTTT. Residues: CASSDTPDRGGRAAFF.

This sequence joins TRBV25-1 and TRBJ2-1; TRBD2 matches 10 bases. The CDR3 length is 12 residues. V gave up 8 bases and J gave up 9 bases; unmatched junction bases: 4. CDR1 and CDR2 (germline): MGHDK, SYGVNS. DNA for the CDR3: TGTGCCAGCCGGACTAGCGGTACTGAGCAGTTCTTC. Protein sequence: CASRTSGTEQFF.

A few counts support this clone. The rearrangement uses TRBV7-2 and TRBJ2-7, with D tentatively TRBD2 (6 bases). CDR1 and CDR2 from the germline V gene are SGHTA and FQGNSA. The V end lost 5 bases, the J end lost 6 bases, and 11 bases lay between the germline ends. The length of the CDR3 is 12 residues. In DNA form, the CDR3 reads TGTGCCAGCAGCCGGTACGGGGGCGAGCAGTACTTC. It specifies CASSRYGGEQYF.

V gene TRBV6-1 combines with J gene TRBJ2-5; no firm D call. In germline, CDR1 is MNHNS, CDR2 SASEGT. V lost 2 bases to trimming and J lost 1 base, with 11 bases between them. This CDR3 spans 15 amino acids. CDR3 region: CASSERRPRQETQYF. DNA for the CDR3: TGTGCCAGCAGTGAACGGAGACCGCGCCAAGAGACCCAGTACTTC.

There are a few counts of this clone. V gene TRBV5-1 combines with J gene TRBJ1-2; 7 bases line up with TRBD1. Germline-derived CDR1 and CDR2 are SGHRS and YFSETQ. V lost 0 bases to trimming and J lost 8 bases; unmatched junction nucleotides: 4. The CDR3 consists of 13 residues. DNA for the CDR3: TGCGCCAGCAGCTTGGGAGGGGGCTGGGGCTACACCTTC. Translating gives CASSLGGGWGYTF.

This clone occurred a few times. The chain joins TRBV5-6 to TRBJ1-3; a weak D match, TRBD1 (6 bases). Per germline, CDR1 SGHDT and CDR2 YYEEEE. The V gene lost 2 bases and the J gene lost 0 bases, with 9 bases spanning the gap. The CDR3 runs 15 residues. CDR3: CASSFTGFSGNTIYF. The CDR3 nucleotides read TGTGCCAGCAGCTTCACAGGGTTCTCTGGAAACACCATATATTTT.

CDR3 DNA: TGCGCCAGCAGCCAAGTTCAGCAGGGGTATGAAAAACTGTTTTTT. Amino acids: CASSQVQQGYEKLFF. The chain links TRBV4-1 to TRBJ1-4, with D perhaps TRBD1 (6 bases). The V end lost 1 base, the J end lost 6 bases, and 12 bases lay between the germline ends. In germline, CDR1 is MGHRA, CDR2 YSYEKL. This CDR3 contains 15 residues.

This clone has more than one count but fewer than ten. The rearrangement links TRBV6-5 to TRBJ2-5, with D hard to call. Trimming left V 0 bases short and J 5 bases short, with 10 bases between. Germline CDR1 and CDR2: MNHEY and SVGAGI. The CDR3 loop spans 14 amino acids. The CDR3 DNA sequence: TGTGCCAGCAGTTACTCGAGAATGCGGGAGACCCAGTACTTC. The encoded protein is CASSYSRMRETQYF.

The V and J genes are TRBV11-2 and TRBJ2-1, with 8 bases identical to TRBD2. Germline V gene data show CDR1 as SGHAT and CDR2 as FQNNGV. V shed 2 bases, J shed 4 bases, and the junction held 4 bases outside the gene matches. This CDR3 is built from 15 residues. The CDR3 reads CASSLWRGEYNEQFF. Here the CDR3 DNA reads TGTGCCAGCAGCTTATGGCGGGGGGAGTACAATGAGCAGTTCTTC.

V and J are TRBV11-3 and TRBJ1-4; D may be TRBD1 (6 bases). CDR1 and CDR2 from the germline V gene are SGHNT and YENEEA. The CDR3 has 13 residues. Trimming removed 5 bases from V and 8 bases from J, with 12 bases in between. The chain's CDR3 is CASSPGQMEKLFF. In DNA form, the CDR3 reads TGTGCCAGCAGCCCCGGACAGATGGAAAAACTGTTTTTT.

The chain is built from TRBV5-1 and TRBJ2-1; 8 bases are shared with TRBD2. Germline lookup yields CDR1 SGHRS and CDR2 YFSETQ. The V segment lost 5 bases and the J segment 6 bases; nucleotides outside the gene matches: 7. The CDR3 has 14 residues. The CDR3 nucleotides are TGCGCCAGCAGTAGCGGGAAGGGGAGCAATGAGCAGTTCTTC. Protein sequence: CASSSGKGSNEQFF.

This clone has only a few counts. Other DNA sequences of this sample code for an identical CDR3. The chain carries TRBV6-5 and TRBJ1-1, with 8 nucleotides matching TRBD1. This CDR3 comprises 15 residues. Germline V gene lookup returns CDR1 MNHEY and CDR2 SVGAGI. Trimming took 4 bases from V and 7 from J; bases not matched to a gene: 11. The CDR3 protein is CASSSGTGNPFEAFF. The DNA of the CDR3 is TGTGCCAGCAGTTCCGGGACAGGAAACCCATTTGAAGCTTTCTTT.

The table lists this clone with a few counts. The J gene is TRBJ1-4, the V gene TRBV4-1; D perhaps matches TRBD1 (6 bases). Germline V gives CDR1 MGHRA, CDR2 YSYEKL. The CDR3 is 15 amino acids. V was pared by 0 bases and J by 7 bases, with 12 bases between. The CDR3 loop reads CASSQEGTNPEKLFF. DNA for the CDR3: TGCGCCAGCAGCCAAGAGGGGACAAACCCTGAAAAACTGTTTTTT.

A few counts support this clone. The chain couples TRBV4-1 to TRBJ1-2; possible D gene TRBD1, 5 bases. This CDR3 spans 15 amino acids. Germline V gene data show CDR1 as MGHRA and CDR2 as YSYEKL. Trimming removed 2 bases from V and 3 bases from J, with 13 bases in between. The CDR3 coding sequence is TGCGCCAGCAGCCAACCCTCCGGGGGAGACTATGGCTACACCTTC. It codes for CASSQPSGGDYGYTF.

J is TRBJ2-6 and V is TRBV7-9; no clear D. The germline CDR1 and CDR2 sequences are SEHNR and FQNEAQ (reference sequence). The CDR3 covers 15 residues. V lost 2 bases and J lost 1, with 6 bases in between. The CDR3, as DNA: TGTGCCAGCAGCTTAACACAGTCTGGGGCCAACGTCCTGACTTTC. Amino acids: CASSLTQSGANVLTF.

There are a few counts of this clone. The chain joins TRBV19 to TRBJ2-1; D not resolved. This CDR3 spans 13 amino acids. CDR1 is LNHDA, CDR2 SQIVND, per germline (reference sequence). Trimming removed 7 bases at V and 3 bases at J, with 10 bases between. Written as DNA, the CDR3 is TGTGCCAGTAAAGAAAACTTCTACAATGAGCAGTTCTTC. Protein: CASKENFYNEQFF. The variable domain in full, with the rest retrieved from reference TRBV19 and TRBJ2-1, is DGGITQSPKYLFRKEGQNVTLSCEQNLNHDAMYWYRQDPGQGLRLIYYSQIVNDFQKGDIAEGYSVSREKKESFPLTVTSAQKNPTAFYLCASKENFYNEQFFGPGTRLTVL.

This clone was counted only a few times. The chain joins TRBV23-1 to TRBJ1-5; 8 nucleotides align to TRBD1. TRBV23-1 is noted as an ORF with a role that remains uncertain. V shed 4 bases and J 0 bases; nucleotides not matched to a gene: 14. The CDR3 spans 19 residues. The CDR3 reads CASSLPRGQGGHSNQPQHF. CDR3 coding DNA: TGCGCCAGCAGTCTGCCCCGCGGACAGGGAGGTCATAGCAATCAGCCCCAGCATTTT.

This clone was detected only a few times. J is TRBJ2-3 and V is TRBV9, with D perhaps matching TRBD2 (6 bases). Germline-derived CDR1 and CDR2 are SGDLS and YYNGEE. The germline V and J ends were trimmed by 5 bases and 0 bases, with 7 bases remaining between them. The CDR3 spans 13 residues. CDR3 loop: CASSSGSTDTQYF. Here the CDR3 DNA reads TGTGCCAGCAGTAGCGGTAGCACAGATACGCAGTATTTT.